These 19 T cell receptor beta chains originate from one sample sequenced in a study of blood T cell repertoires in COVID-19. Clones were read by immunoSEQ multiplex PCR, and TCRdb kept only the in-frame ones, dropping some. The table includes approximately 230,000 clones, around four fifths detected once. Sample: PBMCs or T cells enriched from blood (not recorded which). The source is a man aged 35 to 55 who had recovered from COVID-19.

This chain links TRBV7-9 with TRBJ1-2; possibly TRBD1 for D (6 bases). In germline, CDR1 is SEHNR, CDR2 FQNEAQ (reference sequence). The CDR3 has 13 residues. V shed 1 base and J shed 5 bases, with 8 bases lying between them. The CDR3 loop reads CASSLGGRYGYTF. The CDR3 nucleotides are TGTGCCAGCAGCTTAGGGGGGCGGTATGGCTACACCTTC.

The chain has TRBV19 and TRBJ2-5; the D gene is possibly TRBD1 (5 bases). The CDR3 has 14 amino acids. Germline CDR1 LNHDA, CDR2 SQIVND (reference sequence). Trimming took off 4 bases at V and 2 bases at J, with 11 bases between the two ends. CDR3 coding DNA: TGTGCCAGTAGTACGATAGGGGCGCAAGAGACCCAGTACTTC. The encoded protein is CASSTIGAQETQYF.

This clone turned up a few times. This sequence joins TRBV9 and TRBJ1-1; TRBD1 matches at 9 bases. Germline values: CDR1 SGDLS, CDR2 YYNGEE. The trim removed 3 bases at V and 6 bases at J, leaving 6 bases unmatched. The CDR3 has 14 amino acids. CDR3 coding DNA: TGTGCCAGCAGCGCCCGGGACAGGGCTTCTGAAGCTTTCTTT. As protein: CASSARDRASEAFF.

This rearrangement joins TRBV2 to TRBJ1-3; D is unclear. Trimming removed 7 bases at V and 8 bases at J, with 18 bases between. The germline V gene has CDR1 SNHLY and CDR2 FYNNEI. This CDR3 comprises 14 residues. The DNA for the CDR3 is TGTGCCAGCACCCGGATGGTCGGGGTGGACACCATATATTTT. Protein sequence: CASTRMVGVDTIYF.

The chain combines TRBV2 with TRBJ2-1; 8 bases match TRBD2. This CDR3 spans 14 amino acids. The V segment lost 6 bases and the J segment 6 bases; nucleotides outside the gene matches: 7. Germline lookup yields CDR1 SNHLY and CDR2 FYNNEI. The CDR3, as DNA: TGTGCCAGCAGGGTGAGCGGGAGCGCCAATGAGCAGTTCTTC. It specifies CASRVSGSANEQFF. The variable domain in full, completed from reference TRBV2 and TRBJ2-1, reads EPEVTQTPSHQVTQMGQEVILRCVPISNHLYFYWYRQILGQKVEFLVSFYNNEISEKSEIFDDQFSVERPDGSNFTLKIRSTKLEDSAMYFCASRVSGSANEQFFGPGTRLTVL.

V gene TRBV7-9 combines with J gene TRBJ2-5; 7 bases fit TRBD1. Per germline, CDR1 SEHNR and CDR2 FQNEAQ (reference sequence). The V and J ends lost 5 bases and 4 bases, in that order; junction bases with no gene match: 4. The CDR3 runs to 13 residues. The CDR3 is CASSPDRRETQYF. CDR3 DNA: TGTGCCAGCAGCCCGGACAGGAGAGAGACCCAGTACTTC.

This clone was picked up one time. The chain has TRBV6-2 or TRBV6-3 and TRBJ1-2; 9 nucleotides line up with TRBD1. This CDR3 spans 14 amino acids. The J segment lost 7 bases and the V segment lost 5 bases, leaving 8 bases of the junction unmatched. Germline values: CDR1 MNHEY, CDR2 SVGEGT. The CDR3 spells CASSTRDRAPGYTF. Written as DNA, the CDR3 is TGTGCCAGCAGTACCAGGGACAGGGCACCTGGCTACACCTTC.

The chain has TRBV7-8 and TRBJ1-5, with 8 bases lining up with TRBD1. With 5 bases clipped from V and 9 bases from J, the junction kept 12 bases outside the gene matches. Germline V gene data show CDR1 as SGHVS and CDR2 as FQNEAQ. This CDR3 is built from 15 residues. CDR3 in amino acids: CASSQGQGGGGPQHF. In DNA form, the CDR3 reads TGTGCCAGCAGCCAAGGACAGGGAGGGGGTGGGCCCCAGCATTTT.

The chain carries TRBV6-6 and TRBJ1-2, with TRBD1 identical over 10 bases. V lost 2 bases, J lost 4 bases, and 7 bases stayed unmatched. From germline, CDR1 is MNHNY and CDR2 SVGAGI (reference sequence). The CDR3 length is 16 residues. The CDR3 region has the DNA TGTGCCAGCAGTTACACAGGACAGGGGGGAAGCTATGGCTACACCTTC. Its protein product is CASSYTGQGGSYGYTF.

The rearrangement joins TRBV7-2 to TRBJ1-2; 8 nucleotides line up with TRBD1. The V gene's germline CDR1 is SGHTA and CDR2 FQGNSA. Trimming took 5 bases from V and 2 from J; bases not matched to a gene: 13. The CDR3 runs 17 residues. CDR3 loop: CASSTHERSGGNYGYTF. DNA for the CDR3: TGTGCCAGCAGCACACATGAGCGGTCAGGGGGCAACTATGGCTACACCTTC.

V usage is TRBV29-1 and J usage is TRBJ2-1; the D gene is possibly TRBD2 (6 bases). The CDR3 sequence is 16 residues long. The germline V gene has CDR1 SQVTM and CDR2 ANQGSEA. The V end was cut by 3 bases, the J end by 3 bases, with 18 bases between. The chain's CDR3 is CSVDDIADQLYNEQFF. CDR3 bases: TGCAGCGTTGACGATATAGCGGACCAGCTCTACAATGAGCAGTTCTTC.

This clone has more than one count but fewer than ten. This chain links TRBV7-2 with TRBJ2-1, with 8 nucleotides matching TRBD2. The CDR3 consists of 16 residues. Germline lookup yields CDR1 SGHTA and CDR2 FQGNSA. J was trimmed by 8 bases and V by 2 bases; bases with no gene match: 11. The CDR3 DNA sequence: TGTGCCAGCAGCTTATCCCGGGGGGGAGCTTTGGATGAGCAGTTCTTC. Translation gives CASSLSRGGALDEQFF.

The chain joins TRBV9 to TRBJ2-5; 14 bases map to TRBD2. The ends lost 4 bases at V and 4 bases at J; junction bases unmatched: 6. The germline V gene has CDR1 SGDLS and CDR2 YYNGEE. This CDR3 is built from 16 residues. Here the CDR3 reads CASSSGTSGGSETQYF. CDR3 coding DNA: TGTGCCAGCAGCTCGGGGACTAGCGGGGGATCAGAGACCCAGTACTTC.

This clone appeared a single time. The V call is TRBV6-4, the J call TRBJ2-2; TRBD2 aligns across 11 bases. Germline V gene sequence: CDR1 MRHNA, CDR2 SNTAGT. Trimming cost V 9 bases and J 4 bases; bases outside gene matches: 7. This CDR3 spans 15 amino acids. The DNA of the CDR3 is TGTGCCAGACCGGAAACTAGCGGGGGCACCGGGGAGCTGTTTTTT. It yields the protein CARPETSGGTGELFF.

The chain employs TRBV2 and TRBJ2-7; D may be TRBD1 (5 bases). The CDR3 extends over 12 amino acids. V was clipped by 0 bases and J by 11 bases, with 11 bases between them. In germline, CDR1 is SNHLY, CDR2 FYNNEI. In nucleotides, the CDR3 is TGTGCCAGCAGTGAAGCGTTCAGGGAAGAGTACTTC. Encoded protein: CASSEAFREEYF. Supplemented by reference TRBV2 and TRBJ2-7, the full variable domain reads EPEVTQTPSHQVTQMGQEVILRCVPISNHLYFYWYRQILGQKVEFLVSFYNNEISEKSEIFDDQFSVERPDGSNFTLKIRSTKLEDSAMYFCASSEAFREEYFGPGTRLTVT.

The CDR3 reads CASSSGLAEDTQYF. As DNA, the CDR3 is TGTGCCAGCAGCTCGGGACTAGCGGAGGATACGCAGTATTTT. V usage is TRBV11-1 and J usage is TRBJ2-3; 11 nucleotides align to TRBD2. The CDR3 spans 14 residues. From germline, CDR1 is SGHAT and CDR2 FQDESV (reference sequence). J gave up 6 bases and V 4 bases, and 3 bases lay outside the gene matches.

This chain links TRBV7-2 with TRBJ2-1; D not certain. The V and J ends lost 0 bases and 0 bases respectively, with 6 bases between them. The CDR3 loop spans 15 amino acids. Germline V CDR1 and CDR2: SGHTA, FQGNSA. The CDR3 DNA follows: TGTGCCAGCAGCTTAGCGGTTAGCTCCTACAATGAGCAGTTCTTC. Translated, it gives CASSLAVSSYNEQFF.

The chain has TRBV12-2 and TRBJ1-5. TRBV12-2 is tagged as a pseudogene. The CDR3 sequence is 11 residues long. CDR3 amino acids: CASRNRQPQHF. CDR3 sequence (DNA): TGTGCAAGTCGAAATCGTCAGCCCCAGCATTTT.

The rearrangement uses TRBV5-1 and TRBJ2-2, with D possibly TRBD1 on 6 matching bases. The V gene lost 3 bases and the J gene lost 0 bases, with 12 bases spanning the gap. The CDR3 is 16 residues long. Germline V gives CDR1 SGHRS, CDR2 YFSETQ. DNA for the CDR3: TGCGCCAGCAGCTGGACCGGGACATCGAACACCGGGGAGCTGTTTTTT. Its translation: CASSWTGTSNTGELFF.